One sample yielded the 23 T cell receptor beta chains listed below, sequenced in a study of T cell changes during pregnancy in multiple sclerosis. Sequencing was performed with immunoSEQ multiplex PCR; in TCRdb, only in-frame clones are kept and a portion is missing. Of some 53,000 clones in the sample, 92% were seen once. The starting material was CD4+ T cells from peripheral blood mononuclear cells, obtained in the third trimester of pregnancy. These receptors were taken from a female donor with multiple sclerosis, enrolled in a pregnancy study.

This chain links TRBV19 with TRBJ1-2; D is uncertain. The germline V and J ends were trimmed by 3 bases and 7 bases, with 12 bases remaining between them. The CDR3 totals 13 residues. Germline lookup yields CDR1 LNHDA and CDR2 SQIVND (reference sequence). CDR3 residues: CASSMGTIPGYTF. In nucleotides, the CDR3 is TGTGCCAGTAGTATGGGCACAATCCCTGGCTACACCTTC.

The CDR3 sequence is CASSSGLAGGWLADTQYF. The CDR3, as DNA: TGTGCCAGCTCCTCAGGACTAGCGGGGGGGTGGCTTGCGGATACGCAGTATTTT. The chain has TRBV9 and TRBJ2-3; 15 bases align to TRBD2. J lost 6 bases, V lost 7 bases, and 15 bases had no gene match. Per the germline V gene, CDR1 is SGDLS and CDR2 is YYNGEE. The CDR3 totals 18 residues.

The J gene is TRBJ2-7, the V gene TRBV4-1; TRBD2 might be the D (7 bases). This CDR3 comprises 15 residues. CDR1 is MGHRA and CDR2 is YSYEKL in the germline V gene. With 2 bases removed from V and 5 bases from J, the gap between germline ends came to 16 bases. The CDR3 here is CASSQRRGRADEQYF. The CDR3 DNA sequence: TGCGCCAGCAGCCAAAGGAGGGGGAGGGCCGACGAGCAGTACTTC.

The genes are TRBV7-2 and TRBJ1-6, with 9 nucleotides matching TRBD1. The CDR3 covers 16 residues. Trimming removed 0 bases from V and 9 bases from J; junction bases left unmatched: 6. Germline V gene lookup returns CDR1 SGHTA and CDR2 FQGNSA. The CDR3 region has the DNA TGTGCCAGCAGCTTAGCGAGGGGACAGGGAACTTCACCCCTCCACTTT. This translates into CASSLARGQGTSPLHF.

This rearrangement joins TRBV9 to TRBJ2-1, with TRBD2 matching over 7 bases. Trimming removed 4 bases from V and 0 bases from J; junction bases left unmatched: 7. The CDR3 contains 16 residues. Germline CDR1 SGDLS, CDR2 YYNGEE. In DNA, the CDR3 is TGTGCCAGCAGCTTCACGGGCGGGAGCTCCTACAATGAGCAGTTCTTC. Protein sequence: CASSFTGGSSYNEQFF.

V gene TRBV6-1 combines with J gene TRBJ2-7, with TRBD2 as a possible D gene (6 bases). CDR3 length: 15 residues. The V end lost 3 bases, the J end lost 0 bases, and 12 bases lay between the germline ends. Germline CDR1 MNHNS, CDR2 SASEGT. The CDR3 spells CASSDSGTLSYEQYF. The CDR3 coding sequence is TGTGCCAGCAGTGACTCCGGGACTCTCTCCTACGAGCAGTACTTC.

J is TRBJ1-1 and V is TRBV20-1; the match to TRBD1 covers 9 bases. CDR1 and CDR2 from the germline V gene are DFQATT and SNEGSKA (reference sequence). The CDR3 loop spans 11 amino acids. The CDR3 loop is CSAQGATEAFF. The CDR3 DNA is TGCAGCGCACAGGGGGCCACTGAAGCTTTCTTT.

The chain's CDR3 is CASSQGSGGHNNEQFF. CDR3 nucleotide sequence: TGTGCCAGCAGCCAAGGGTCGGGGGGCCACAACAATGAGCAGTTCTTC. V usage is TRBV4-2 and J usage is TRBJ2-1; weak D call: TRBD2 (7 bases). This CDR3 is 16 amino acids long. Germline V gene sequence: CDR1 LGHNA, CDR2 YNFKEQ. Between the trimmed V and J ends, which lost 1 base and 5 bases, there was a span of 15 bases.

V and J are TRBV5-4 and TRBJ2-2, with 9 bases identical to TRBD1. Germline CDR1 and CDR2: SGHNT and YYREEE (reference sequence). The CDR3 length is 15 residues. Unmatched junction bases numbered 6, after V lost 4 bases and J lost 5 bases. The CDR3 protein is CASSAGQGPTGELFF. The CDR3 DNA sequence: TGTGCCAGCAGCGCGGGACAGGGCCCGACCGGGGAGCTGTTTTTT.

V gene TRBV2 combines with J gene TRBJ1-2; possible D gene TRBD1, 6 bases. Trimming pared 6 bases from V and 12 bases from J, leaving 20 bases between. The germline V gene encodes CDR1 SNHLY and CDR2 FYNNEI. The CDR3 has 13 residues. The CDR3 spells CASRGQNHNTHTF. The CDR3 DNA reads as TGTGCCAGCAGAGGACAGAACCATAATACCCACACCTTC.

This clone has only a few counts. J is TRBJ2-3 and V is TRBV5-1, with 8 bases that match TRBD1. CDR3 length: 15 amino acids. The germline gives CDR1 SGHRS, CDR2 YFSETQ. V dropped 0 bases and J dropped 1; count of bases not matched to a gene: 1. In DNA, the CDR3 is TGCGCCAGCAGCTTGGTGGGACAGGGCACAGATACGCAGTATTTT. Its translation: CASSLVGQGTDTQYF.

In its sample, this clone was seen a few times. This rearrangement joins TRBV9 to TRBJ2-5; TRBD2 is a possible D gene (6 bases). This CDR3 comprises 14 residues. Germline V gives CDR1 SGDLS, CDR2 YYNGEE. The germline V and J ends were trimmed by 2 bases and 3 bases, with 11 bases remaining between them. CDR3 loop: CASSVTGGKETQYF. In DNA, the CDR3 is TGTGCCAGCAGCGTGACGGGCGGGAAAGAGACCCAGTACTTC.

The rearrangement links TRBV7-3 to TRBJ1-1; perhaps TRBD1 as D (5 bases). CDR1 is SGHTA and CDR2 is FQGTGA in the germline V gene. CDR3 length equals 13 residues. V was trimmed by 2 bases and J by 1 base, leaving 5 bases between them. The CDR3 spells CASSLGANTEAFF. The CDR3 nucleotides are TGTGCCAGCAGCTTAGGGGCGAACACTGAAGCTTTCTTT.

The rearrangement uses TRBV6-1 and TRBJ2-2; possible D gene TRBD2, 5 bases. The CDR3 contains 14 residues. Trimming removed 6 bases at V and 0 bases at J, with 8 bases between. The germline CDR1 and CDR2 sequences are MNHNS and SASEGT. The CDR3 coding sequence is TGTGCCAGCAGGGGAGCCTCGAACACCGGGGAGCTGTTTTTT. This translates into CASRGASNTGELFF.

The chain uses TRBV29-1 and TRBJ2-1; 7 nucleotides align to TRBD2. V shed 4 bases and J 15 bases; nucleotides not matched to a gene: 18. Germline CDR1 is SQVTM and CDR2 is ANQGSEA. The CDR3 runs 14 residues. This chain's CDR3 is CSVVAGLHTYDAFF. The CDR3 coding sequence is TGCAGCGTTGTAGCGGGCCTACACACCTACGACGCGTTCTTC.

This rearrangement joins TRBV28 to TRBJ2-3; 9 bases map to TRBD2. With 5 bases clipped from V and 8 bases from J, the junction kept 8 bases outside the gene matches. This CDR3 is built from 14 residues. Germline-derived CDR1 and CDR2 are MDHEN and SYDVKM. The CDR3 bases are TGTGCCAGCAGTGCTCCCGGGACTAGCTTTACGCAGTATTTT. This translates into CASSAPGTSFTQYF.

This clone is a singleton in its sample. This chain uses TRBV4-2 with TRBJ2-3; the match to TRBD1 covers 7 bases. Trimming removed 3 bases from V and 0 bases from J; junction bases left unmatched: 6. CDR3 length equals 16 residues. The germline V gene has CDR1 LGHNA and CDR2 YNFKEQ. The CDR3 sequence is CASSQQGDRSTDTQYF. CDR3 DNA sequence: TGTGCCAGCAGCCAGCAGGGGGACAGAAGCACAGATACGCAGTATTTT.

The chain couples TRBV7-2 to TRBJ2-2; a weak D match, TRBD1 (5 bases). The CDR3 has 15 amino acids. From germline, CDR1 is SGHTA and CDR2 FQGNSA. V lost 1 base and J 4 bases, leaving 10 bases between the germline ends. The CDR3, as DNA: TGTGCCAGCAGCTTAGTGCAGGGTGGCACCGGGGAGCTGTTTTTT. Translating gives CASSLVQGGTGELFF.

The chain combines TRBV6-1 with TRBJ1-5; D remains unclear. Per the germline V gene, CDR1 is MNHNS and CDR2 is SASEGT. The CDR3 runs to 15 residues. The ends were cut back, 0 bases at V and 5 bases at J, with 11 bases in the middle. The CDR3 reads CASSEARLEHQPQHF. The CDR3 DNA sequence: TGTGCCAGCAGTGAAGCTAGACTGGAGCATCAGCCCCAGCATTTT.

The chain is built from TRBV29-1 and TRBJ2-2; 7 positions match TRBD2. Germline CDR1 is SQVTM and CDR2 is ANQGSEA. This CDR3 region has 13 residues. The ends lost 4 bases at V and 6 bases at J; junction bases unmatched: 5. The CDR3 region has the DNA TGCAGCGTTGTCGTGGGAGGGGCCGGGGAGCTGTTTTTT. It specifies CSVVVGGAGELFF.

The chain employs TRBV19 and TRBJ2-5; D uncertain. The CDR3 contains 14 residues. From germline, CDR1 is LNHDA and CDR2 SQIVND (reference sequence). The ends were cut back, 5 bases at V and 2 bases at J, with 12 bases in the middle. The CDR3 sequence is CASSATVSQETQYF. CDR3 bases: TGTGCCAGTAGTGCAACAGTAAGTCAAGAGACCCAGTACTTC.

The rearrangement links TRBV28 to TRBJ2-7; D is unclear. CDR3 length equals 12 residues. Trimming removed 6 bases at V and 4 bases at J, with 10 bases between. The germline CDR1 and CDR2 sequences are MDHEN and SYDVKM. The CDR3 DNA reads as TGTGCCAGCAGCCCTAACAGATACGAGCAGTACTTC. Translating gives CASSPNRYEQYF.

The chain recombines TRBV29-1 with TRBJ1-2; maybe TRBD1 (6 bases). Germline-derived CDR1 and CDR2 are SQVTM and ANQGSEA. The CDR3 extends over 11 amino acids. Trimming removed 6 bases from V and 4 bases from J, with 9 bases in between. CDR3 in DNA: TGCAGCGTCCAGGGGACCTATGGCTACACCTTC. As protein: CSVQGTYGYTF.